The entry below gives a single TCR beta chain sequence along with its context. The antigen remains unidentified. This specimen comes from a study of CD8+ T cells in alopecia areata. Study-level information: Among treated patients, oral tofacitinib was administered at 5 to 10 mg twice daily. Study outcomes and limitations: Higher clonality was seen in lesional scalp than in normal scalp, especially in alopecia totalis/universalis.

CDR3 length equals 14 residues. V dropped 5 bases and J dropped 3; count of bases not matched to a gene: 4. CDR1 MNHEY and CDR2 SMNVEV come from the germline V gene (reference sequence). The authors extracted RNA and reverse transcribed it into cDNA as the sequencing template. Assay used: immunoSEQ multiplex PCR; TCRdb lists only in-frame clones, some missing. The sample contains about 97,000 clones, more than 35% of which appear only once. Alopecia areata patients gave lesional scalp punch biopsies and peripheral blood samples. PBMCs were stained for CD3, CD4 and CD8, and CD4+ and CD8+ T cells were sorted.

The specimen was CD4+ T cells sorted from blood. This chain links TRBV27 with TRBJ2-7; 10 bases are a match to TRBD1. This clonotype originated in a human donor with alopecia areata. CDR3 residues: CASSLRTGGYEQYF. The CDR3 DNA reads TGTGCCAGCAGTCTCCGGACAGGGGGCTACGAGCAGTACTTC.